This T cell receptor beta chain was captured by sequencing in a study of cytomegalovirus exposure and HLA in healthy donors. On the study more broadly: Among the approximately 380 donors who were genotyped, roughly 76% fell in the genetic ancestry cluster that is associated with self-reported Caucasian donors. Whole-study results and caveats: Accurate prediction of most subjects' HLA-A and HLA-B alleles from TCR beta sequences was reported.

With V trimmed by 4 bases and J by 2 bases, 4 bases remained unmatched. The CDR3 has 14 amino acids. The germline gives CDR1 SGHDT, CDR2 YYEEEE. With regard to this clone: Its antigen is as yet unknown.

Primers included in the PCR were 60 Vbeta and 13 Jbeta primers. Sequencing was performed with immunoSEQ multiplex PCR; in TCRdb, only in-frame clones are kept and a portion is missing. This sample yields 200,000 to 250,000 clones, of which 82% are seen a single time; approximately 5.3% belongs to the top ten. The V gene is TRBV5-6, the J gene TRBJ2-3, with 7 positions matching TRBD2. The sequence came from a middle-aged woman in good health and CMV-seropositive. Source material: PBMCs. The CDR3 region has the DNA TGTGCCAGCAGCACGGGACTATCCACAGATACGCAGTATTTT. It specifies CASSTGLSTDTQYF.